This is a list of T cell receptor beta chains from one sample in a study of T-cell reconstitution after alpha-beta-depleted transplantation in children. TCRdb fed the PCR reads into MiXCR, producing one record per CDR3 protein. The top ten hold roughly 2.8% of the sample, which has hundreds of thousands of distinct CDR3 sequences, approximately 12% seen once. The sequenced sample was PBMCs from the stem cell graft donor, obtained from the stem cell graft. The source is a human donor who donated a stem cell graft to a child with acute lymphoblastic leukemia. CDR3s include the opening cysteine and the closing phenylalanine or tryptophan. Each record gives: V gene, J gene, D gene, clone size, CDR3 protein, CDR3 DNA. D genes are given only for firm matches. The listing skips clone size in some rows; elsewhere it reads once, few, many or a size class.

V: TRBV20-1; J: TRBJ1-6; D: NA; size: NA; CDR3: CSASGQGPYNSPLHF; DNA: TGCAGTGCTAGCGGTCAGGGCCCCTATAATTCACCCCTCCACTTT
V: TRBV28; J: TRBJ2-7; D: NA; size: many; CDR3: CASSFGGTSYEQYF; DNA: TGTGCCAGCAGTTTCGGCGGTACCTCCTACGAGCAGTACTTC
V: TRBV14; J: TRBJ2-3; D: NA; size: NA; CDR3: CASSAGGNADTQYF; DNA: TGTGCCAGCAGCGCAGGGGGGAACGCAGATACGCAGTATTTT
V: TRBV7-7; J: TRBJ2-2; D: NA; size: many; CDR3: CASSSTETGELFF; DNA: TGTGCCAGCAGCTCGACGGAAACCGGGGAGCTGTTTTTT
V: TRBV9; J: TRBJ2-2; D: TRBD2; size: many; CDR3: CASSVSSGRATGELFF; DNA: TGTGCCAGCAGCGTTAGTAGCGGGAGGGCTACCGGGGAGCTGTTTTTT
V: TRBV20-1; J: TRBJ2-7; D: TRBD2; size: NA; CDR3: CSASLLSGGPIYEQYF; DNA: TGCAGTGCTTCTCTTCTTTCGGGAGGACCAATATACGAGCAGTACTTC
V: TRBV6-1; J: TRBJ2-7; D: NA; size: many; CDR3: CASSEEKAGSYEQYF; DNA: TGTGCCAGCAGTGAAGAAAAGGCCGGCTCCTACGAGCAGTACTTC
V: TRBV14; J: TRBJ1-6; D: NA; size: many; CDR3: CASSQRYSPLHF; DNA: TGTGCCAGCAGCCAACGTTATTCACCCCTCCACTTT
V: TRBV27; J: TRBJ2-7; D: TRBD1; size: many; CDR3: CASSLGTGAYEQYF; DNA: TGCGCCAGCAGCTTGGGGACAGGGGCCTACGAGCAGTACTTC
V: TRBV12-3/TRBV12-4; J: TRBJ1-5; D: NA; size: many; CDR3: CASSLTGSVRVPQHF; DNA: TGTGCCAGCAGTTTAACAGGCTCTGTACGGGTGCCCCAGCATTTT
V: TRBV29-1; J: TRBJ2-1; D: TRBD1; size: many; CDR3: CSVAGGSSYNEQFF; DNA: TGCAGCGTCGCAGGGGGCAGCTCCTACAATGAGCAGTTCTTC
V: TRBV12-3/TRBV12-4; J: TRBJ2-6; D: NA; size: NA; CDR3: CASIGPKSFSGANVLTF; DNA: TGTGCCAGCATCGGGCCCAAGAGCTTCTCTGGGGCCAACGTCCTGACTTTC
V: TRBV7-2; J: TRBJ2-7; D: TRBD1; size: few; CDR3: CASSPRTGASYEQYF; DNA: TGTGCCAGCAGCCCCCGGACAGGTGCCTCCTACGAGCAGTACTTC
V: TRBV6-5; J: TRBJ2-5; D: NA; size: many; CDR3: CASSYGTPSETQYF; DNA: TGTGCCAGCAGTTACGGGACCCCGAGCGAGACCCAGTACTTC
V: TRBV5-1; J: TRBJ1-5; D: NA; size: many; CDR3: CASSPTTTDDSNQPQHF; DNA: TGCGCCAGCAGCCCGACAACGACGGACGATAGCAATCAGCCCCAGCATTTT
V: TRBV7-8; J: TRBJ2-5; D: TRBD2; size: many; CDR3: CASSLRPSGLAGGFGETQYF; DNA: TGTGCCAGCAGCTTAAGACCGTCGGGACTAGCGGGGGGGTTTGGGGAGACCCAGTACTTC
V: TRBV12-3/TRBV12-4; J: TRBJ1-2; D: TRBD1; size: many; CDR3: CASSPGTGDFYGYTF; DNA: TGTGCCAGCAGTCCCGGGACAGGGGATTTCTATGGCTACACCTTC
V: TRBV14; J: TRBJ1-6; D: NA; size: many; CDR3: CASSLYSQNSPLHF; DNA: TGTGCCAGCAGCCTATACAGCCAGAATTCACCCCTCCACTTT
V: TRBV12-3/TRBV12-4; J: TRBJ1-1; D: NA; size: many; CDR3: CASSFSAQRLNTEAFF; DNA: TGTGCCAGCAGTTTTAGTGCCCAGAGGCTGAACACTGAAGCTTTCTTT
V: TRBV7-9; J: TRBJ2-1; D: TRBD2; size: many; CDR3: CASSSTSGSYNEQFF; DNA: TGTGCCAGCAGCTCGACTAGCGGCTCCTACAATGAGCAGTTCTTC
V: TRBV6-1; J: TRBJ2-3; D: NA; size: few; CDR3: CASSLISLGGKDTQYF; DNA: TGTGCCAGCAGCTTGATCAGCCTGGGGGGTAAAGATACGCAGTATTTT
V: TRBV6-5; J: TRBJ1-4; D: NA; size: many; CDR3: CASSYEGRTREKLFF; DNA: TGTGCCAGCAGTTACGAGGGCAGGACACGGGAAAAACTGTTTTTT
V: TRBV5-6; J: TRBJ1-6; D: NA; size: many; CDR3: CASTWGGSPLHF; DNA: TGTGCCAGCACGTGGGGAGGATCACCCCTCCACTTT
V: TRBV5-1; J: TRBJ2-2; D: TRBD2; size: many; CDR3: CASSAGLAVNTGELFF; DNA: TGCGCCAGCAGCGCGGGACTAGCGGTGAACACCGGGGAGCTGTTTTTT
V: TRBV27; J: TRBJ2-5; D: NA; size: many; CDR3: CASSHGKETQYF; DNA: TGTGCCAGCAGCCACGGGAAAGAGACCCAGTACTTC
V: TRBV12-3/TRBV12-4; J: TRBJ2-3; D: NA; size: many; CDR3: CASSPLAEGGTDTQYF; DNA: TGTGCCAGCAGTCCACTGGCGGAGGGTGGCACAGATACGCAGTATTTT
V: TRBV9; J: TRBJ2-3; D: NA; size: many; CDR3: CASSVTLVDTQYF; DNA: TGTGCCAGCAGCGTGACCCTTGTGGATACGCAGTATTTT